In its sample, the clone carrying this T cell receptor beta chain was seen many times. These data come from a study of T cells in Graves' hyperthyroidism and ophthalmopathy. Researchers amplified the TCR beta CDR3 regions from RNA transcripts. Initially, a first-round RT-PCR of the TCR CDR3 employed the HTBI primer set. TCRdb independently ran MiXCR on the multiplex PCR reads; one entry per CDR3 protein. The table has about 570,000 distinct CDR3 sequences, about 15% seen once. Sequencing was done on a sample of blood. This receptor was obtained from a woman aged 40 to 55 with Graves' hyperthyroidism.

CDR3 amino acids: CASSTGGGPPGANVLTF. In DNA form, the CDR3 reads TGTGCCAGCAGTACAGGGGGCGGTCCCCCTGGGGCCAACGTCCTGACTTTC. The chain carries TRBV6-1 and TRBJ2-6; 9 bases are a match to TRBD1. Trimming at V came to 5 bases and at J to 2 bases, leaving 7 bases not matched to a gene. The CDR3 runs 17 residues. Germline values: CDR1 MNHNS, CDR2 SASEGT.